Listed here are 8 T cell receptor beta chains from one sample, sequenced in a study of cytomegalovirus exposure and HLA in healthy donors. 60 Vbeta and 13 Jbeta primers were used in PCR. Method: immunoSEQ multiplex PCR; TCRdb's copy keeps in-frame clones and lacks some. Altogether about 160,000 clones are present, about 80% being singletons, with the ten largest covering under 2.5%. Sequenced sample: PBMCs. The source is a man aged 35 to 55 in good health and CMV-seronegative.

Note on this clone: Its ends do not fully match the called genes, so a read error is possible. The chain recombines TRBV7-9 with TRBJ2-5; perhaps TRBD1 as D (5 bases). Germline assignment: CDR1 SEHNR and CDR2 FQNEAQ (reference sequence). This CDR3 spans 17 amino acids. CDR3 loop: CSSSLVGHVKQQETQYF. CDR3 nucleotide sequence: TGTTCCAGCAGCTTGGTCGGACACGTAAAACAACAAGAGACCCAGTACTTC.

The sample holds a few counts of this clone. The chain has TRBV28 and TRBJ2-2, with TRBD2 identical over 7 bases. The CDR3 spans 20 residues. Germline CDR1 is MDHEN and CDR2 is SYDVKM. Trimming at V came to 3 bases and at J to 0 bases, leaving 16 bases not matched to a gene. The CDR3 DNA reads as TGTGCCAGCAGTTTTTCACTAGCGCTCCTCTGGGTTGCGAACACCGGGGAGCTGTTTTTT. It is translated as CASSFSLALLWVANTGELFF.

The chain has TRBV19 and TRBJ2-5; 8 bases fit TRBD1. V was clipped by 5 bases and J by 7 bases; unmatched bases: 6. Germline CDR1 is LNHDA and CDR2 is SQIVND (reference sequence). The CDR3 consists of 13 residues. This CDR3 is CASSQGTGGTQYF. CDR3 DNA: TGTGCCAGTAGTCAGGGGACAGGAGGGACCCAGTACTTC.

The chain has TRBV27 and TRBJ1-1, with unresolved D. CDR1 and CDR2 (germline): MNHEY, SMNVEV (reference sequence). Trimming removed 4 bases at V and 13 bases at J, with 19 bases between. The CDR3 is 13 residues long. CDR3: CASSSNPGGIVFF. In DNA, the CDR3 is TGTGCCAGCAGTTCAAACCCCGGCGGGATCGTTTTCTTT.

The chain uses TRBV18 and TRBJ2-3; maybe TRBD2 (5 bases). The V and J ends lost 2 bases and 0 bases respectively, with 12 bases between them. Germline V gene data show CDR1 as KGHSH and CDR2 as LQKENI. The CDR3 loop spans 16 amino acids. The chain's CDR3 is CASSPMTLDSTDTQYF. For the CDR3, the DNA is TGTGCCAGCTCACCAATGACACTAGATAGCACAGATACGCAGTATTTT.

This clone was found a few times. The genes are TRBV6-1 and TRBJ2-7, with 7 bases that match TRBD2. The CDR3 sequence is 15 residues long. V was clipped by 2 bases and J by 3 bases; unmatched bases: 7. Germline V CDR1 and CDR2: MNHNS, SASEGT. As DNA, the CDR3 is TGTGCCAGCAGTGAATCGCTAGCGGCAGGCTACGAGCAGTACTTC. This sequence encodes CASSESLAAGYEQYF.

The chain joins TRBV28 to TRBJ1-2, with D perhaps matching TRBD1 (5 bases). Germline loops: CDR1 MDHEN, CDR2 SYDVKM. V shed 5 bases and J shed 7 bases, with 17 bases lying between them. There are 14 residues in the CDR3. The CDR3 DNA sequence: TGTGCCAGCAGTCCCGACAGCCCGACACTTGGCTACACCTTC. It translates to CASSPDSPTLGYTF.

DNA of the CDR3: TGTGCCAGCAGCTTAGGAGGAGGGAGGCGGGACGAGCAGTACTTC. As protein: CASSLGGGRRDEQYF. The rearrangement joins TRBV13 to TRBJ2-7; D possibly corresponds to TRBD2 (6 bases). This CDR3 spans 15 amino acids. Germline V gene sequence: CDR1 PRHDT, CDR2 FYEKMQ (reference sequence). Trimming took off 0 bases at V and 5 bases at J, with 14 bases between the two ends.